Detailed here is one T cell receptor (beta chain). This record comes from a study of T cell changes during pregnancy in multiple sclerosis. TCRdb's copy holds only in-frame clones and misses some; the assay was immunoSEQ multiplex PCR. Among 78,000 or so clones listed, 92% were seen once. CDR3 length: 18 amino acids. Germline V lookup: CDR1 MGHRA, CDR2 YSYEKL. Trimming pared 0 bases from V and 0 bases from J, leaving 17 bases between. Sequenced material: peripheral blood, taken before pregnancy. The chain carries TRBV4-1 and TRBJ1-1; D is possibly TRBD1 (5 bases). The TCR comes from a female donor with multiple sclerosis, enrolled in a pregnancy study. CDR3 sequence (DNA): TGCGCCAGCAGCCAAGATGACAGAAGGTCTTATATGAACACTGAAGCTTTCTTT. Its protein product is CASSQDDRRSYMNTEAFF.